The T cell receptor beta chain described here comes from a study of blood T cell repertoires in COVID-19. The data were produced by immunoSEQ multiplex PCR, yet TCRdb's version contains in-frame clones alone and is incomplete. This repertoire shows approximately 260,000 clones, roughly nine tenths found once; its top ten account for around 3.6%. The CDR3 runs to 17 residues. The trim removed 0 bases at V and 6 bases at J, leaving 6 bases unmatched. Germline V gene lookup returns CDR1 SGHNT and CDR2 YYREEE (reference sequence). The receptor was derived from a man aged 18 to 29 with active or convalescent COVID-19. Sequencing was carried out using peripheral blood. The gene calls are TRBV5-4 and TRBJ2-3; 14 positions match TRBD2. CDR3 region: CASSLGGLAGERDTQYF. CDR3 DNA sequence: TGTGCCAGCAGCTTGGGGGGACTAGCGGGAGAAAGGGATACGCAGTATTTT. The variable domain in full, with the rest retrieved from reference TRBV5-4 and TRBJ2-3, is ETGVTQSPTHLIKTRGQQVTLRCSSQSGHNTVSWYQQALGQGPQFIFQYYREEENGRGNFPPRFSGLQFPNYSSELNVNALELDDSALYLCASSLGGLAGERDTQYFGPGTRLTVL.